This entry is about one T cell receptor beta chain. This record comes from a study of blood T cell repertoires in COVID-19. Looking at the study overall: Nucleic acid was either cDNA or gDNA, and it came from T cells, B-cell-depleted T cells, or PBMCs.

The CDR3 is 13 residues long. From germline, CDR1 is SGHAT and CDR2 FQNNGV. The J segment lost 5 bases and the V segment lost 8 bases, leaving 8 bases of the junction unmatched. Everyone who took part was roughly 18 to 89 years old, and they came from 20 to 25 US areas. Assignments of participants to cohorts depended upon their own reported clinical history. For recovered donors of Cohort 3, there were two negative PCRs, clearance, or symptom resolution. The protocol was immunoSEQ multiplex PCR, while the TCRdb copy is restricted to in-frame clones and leaves out a portion. This table has a few hundred thousand clones, roughly 89% appearing once.

The V gene is TRBV11-2, the J gene TRBJ1-2; TRBD1 matches 7 bases. Sequenced: PBMCs or T cells enriched from blood (not recorded which). The sequence came from a woman aged 40-49 years who had recovered from COVID-19. The CDR3 DNA follows: TGTGCCAGCGGAAAATCGGGACAGTATGGCTACACCTTC. Its protein product is CASGKSGQYGYTF.